Described below is a single TCR beta chain sequence and its context. The CDR3 has 18 residues. In germline, CDR1 is LNHDA, CDR2 SQIVND (reference sequence). V lost 4 bases to trimming and J lost 0 bases, with 20 bases between them. These data originate in a study of shared T cell receptors in the human thymus. Measured with immunoSEQ multiplex PCR; TCRdb has only the in-frame clones, and not every one. The repertoire holds hundreds of thousands of clones, with around 89% as singletons. The same data also went into a second study, on human thymus T cells. In that study: The sample donors, healthy Finnish infants, were having corrective surgery for congenital heart defects. Both thymic and peripheral blood repertoires showed apparently biased V and J usage.

The TCR sequence derives from a boy under two years old with a congenital heart defect. Sequences were obtained from thymocytes. The chain recombines TRBV19 with TRBJ2-3; possible D gene TRBD2, 6 bases. The CDR3 loop is CASSTQEDGTSSTDTQYF. CDR3 nucleotide sequence: TGTGCCAGTAGTACGCAGGAAGACGGGACTTCTAGCACAGATACGCAGTATTTT.